Sequencing of this TCR beta chain was carried out in a study of blood T cell repertoires in COVID-19. Germline CDR1 is MNHEY and CDR2 is SVGEGT. The CDR3 has 14 amino acids. Deletions cut 5 bases from V and 6 bases from J, with 14 bases between. Assay used: immunoSEQ multiplex PCR; TCRdb lists only in-frame clones, some missing. The sample lists 65,000 or so clones, approximately 83% occurring once. Seattle researchers signed up patients amid active infection and tracked them longitudinally. This clonotype originated in a man in his thirties or forties with COVID-19, enrolled during active disease. This rearrangement joins TRBV6-2 or TRBV6-3 to TRBJ1-5; D is possibly TRBD1 (6 bases). Sample: peripheral blood. The DNA for the CDR3 is TGTGCCAGCAGTCAACAGGGAGAGAGTCAGCCCCAGCATTTT. It specifies CASSQQGESQPQHF.